Below are 22 T cell receptor beta chains sequenced from a single sample in a study of shared clonotypes between healthy human individuals. The method was immunoSEQ multiplex PCR; TCRdb's version includes in-frame clones alone and lacks a portion of them. The sample consists of around 440,000 clones, 77% of them appearing once. Sequencing input: PBMCs. The receptors were gathered from a woman between 40 and 50 years old in good health. Some clones in this sample may be carry-over from other donors' samples.

This chain connects TRBV30 to TRBJ2-3; 14 bases map to TRBD2. Germline lookup yields CDR1 GTSNPN and CDR2 SVGIG (reference sequence). The length of the CDR3 is 15 residues. Losses at the gene ends were 3 bases for V and 6 bases for J; bases not matched to a gene: 5. Here the CDR3 DNA reads TGTGCCTGGAGGGGACTAGCGGGAGATTGGGATACGCAGTATTTT. It encodes CAWRGLAGDWDTQYF.

Remarks on this clone: This likely traces to a read error, being one base from a far larger clone. The chain has TRBV11-2 and TRBJ1-1; unclear D gene. Germline loops: CDR1 SGHAT, CDR2 FQNNGV. There are 15 residues in the CDR3. V shed 5 bases and J shed 6 bases, with 19 bases lying between them. CDR3 residues: CASSPPGQGGSEAFF. CDR3 bases: TGTGCCAGCAGCCCACCGGGCCAAGGAGGGTCTGAAGCTTTCTTT.

The rearrangement joins TRBV5-1 to TRBJ1-2; D not resolved. Deletions cut 0 bases from V and 4 bases from J, with 13 bases between. Per germline, CDR1 SGHRS and CDR2 YFSETQ. This CDR3 contains 15 residues. CDR3 amino acids: CASSLGAGLSYGYTF. CDR3 bases: TGCGCCAGCAGCTTGGGGGCGGGTTTGTCCTATGGCTACACCTTC.

The chain has TRBV4-2 and TRBJ1-4; perhaps TRBD1 as D (6 bases). The CDR3 length is 16 residues. CDR1 is LGHNA, CDR2 YNFKEQ, per germline. V shed 3 bases and J shed 0 bases, with 11 bases lying between them. This CDR3 is CASSQAAGATNEKLFF. CDR3 sequence (DNA): TGTGCCAGCAGCCAGGCAGCAGGGGCAACTAATGAAAAACTGTTTTTT.

This clone has a count of ten or more. Other nucleotide sequences from this sample produce the same CDR3. The chain combines TRBV7-9 with TRBJ1-1; the match to TRBD1 covers 7 bases. Germline-derived CDR1 and CDR2 are SEHNR and FQNEAQ (reference sequence). V dropped 5 bases and J dropped 3; count of bases not matched to a gene: 12. The CDR3 is made up of 16 amino acids. The CDR3 spells CASSPRGGSQYTEAFF. DNA of the CDR3: TGTGCCAGCAGCCCCAGGGGGGGCAGCCAGTACACTGAAGCTTTCTTT.

Of note for this clone: The sample carries other DNA sequences with the same CDR3. The J gene is TRBJ2-7, the V gene TRBV5-5; no reliable D call. Trimming took 0 bases from V and 4 from J, leaving 5 bases between them. This CDR3 region has 12 residues. CDR1 is SGHKS and CDR2 is YYEKEE in the germline V gene (reference sequence). The CDR3 here is CASSLGLYEQYF. DNA of the CDR3: TGTGCCAGCAGCTTGGGACTTTACGAGCAGTACTTC.

The chain links TRBV27 to TRBJ2-7; TRBD2 matches 7 bases. In germline, CDR1 is MNHEY, CDR2 SMNVEV (reference sequence). Losses at the gene ends were 5 bases for V and 0 bases for J; bases not matched to a gene: 4. The CDR3 runs to 14 residues. The CDR3 DNA is TGTGCCAGCAGTCGGGGAGGGGACTCCTACGAGCAGTACTTC. Protein product: CASSRGGDSYEQYF.

Points on this clone: A far larger clone is one nucleotide away, so this likely arose from a read error. This specimen includes other DNA sequences encoding the same CDR3. The rearrangement joins TRBV29-1 to TRBJ1-2, with TRBD1 matching over 7 bases. The CDR3 runs to 13 residues. Germline V gene data show CDR1 as SQVTM and CDR2 as ANQGSEA. With 0 bases clipped from V and 7 bases from J, the junction kept 5 bases outside the gene matches. In DNA, the CDR3 is TGCAGCGTTGAAGAAACAGGGGACGGTGGCTACACCTTC. Translation gives CSVEETGDGGYTF.

Remarks on this clone: This may be a read error, as it is one base from a much larger clone. The V and J genes are TRBV28 and TRBJ2-1; the match to TRBD2 covers 11 bases. The CDR3 is 15 residues long. Germline V gene sequence: CDR1 MDHEN, CDR2 SYDVKM. The CDR3 coding sequence is TGTGCCAGCAACCTTAGCGGGAGGGGGTACAATGAGCATTTCTTC. It yields the protein CASNLSGRGYNEHFF.

The chain combines TRBV25-1 with TRBJ2-7; 10 bases map to TRBD2. The CDR3 is made up of 14 amino acids. V lost 7 bases, J lost 7 bases, and 10 bases stayed unmatched. CDR1 and CDR2 from the germline V gene are MGHDK and SYGVNS. The CDR3 region is CASTPSLAGVEQYF. The CDR3 DNA reads TGTGCCAGCACCCCCTCGCTAGCGGGAGTAGAGCAGTACTTC.

CDR3 sequence reads: CASSQTGANGELFF. The CDR3 DNA sequence: TGTGCCAGCAGCCAGACAGGGGCGAACGGGGAGCTGTTTTTT. V usage is TRBV6-4 and J usage is TRBJ2-2, with 8 bases identical to TRBD1. Germline CDR1 reads MRHNA; CDR2 reads SNTAGT. V lost 6 bases and J lost 7; bases outside the gene matches: 7. CDR3 length: 14 residues.

The chain has TRBV2 and TRBJ1-1, with D maybe TRBD1 (5 bases). V was shortened by 1 base and J by 6 bases, with 12 bases between the two germline ends. This CDR3 has 14 residues. Germline-derived CDR1 and CDR2 are SNHLY and FYNNEI. CDR3 in DNA: TGTGCCAGCAGTGAAGAGAGGGGCGCGGCTGAAGCTTTCTTT. This translates into CASSEERGAAEAFF.

The rearrangement joins TRBV19 to TRBJ2-6; unclear D gene. The CDR3 runs 14 residues. Germline CDR1 is LNHDA and CDR2 is SQIVND (reference sequence). V lost 3 bases and J lost 0, with 3 bases in between. The DNA for the CDR3 is TGTGCCAGTAGTATCGCCTCTGGGGCCAACGTCCTGACTTTC. Its protein is CASSIASGANVLTF.

To note about this clone: This sequence may be a read error, since a much larger clone differs from it by one base. The same CDR3 is also encoded by other DNA sequences in this sample. V is TRBV27 and J is TRBJ2-3; no clear D gene. CDR1 MNHEY and CDR2 SMNVEV come from the germline V gene (reference sequence). CDR3 size: 15 residues. The CDR3 protein is CASSLWETSTDTQYF. The DNA for the CDR3 is TGCGCCAGCAGTTTATGGGAAACTAGCACAGATACGCAGTATTTT.

The rearrangement uses TRBV6-5 and TRBJ2-5; maybe TRBD2 (6 bases). Judging by the DNA end, TRBJ2-7 fits better; the J call may be wrong. The germline V gene encodes CDR1 MNHEY and CDR2 SVGAGI. The CDR3 sequence is 15 residues long. CDR3 sequence (DNA): TGTGCCAGCAGCCGGGGGTCCACAGGAACCTACGAGCAGTACTTC. It encodes CASSRGSTGTYEQYF.

The V gene is TRBV9, the J gene TRBJ2-2, with D perhaps TRBD2 (7 bases). The CDR3 covers 18 residues. V dropped 3 bases and J dropped 8 bases, with 26 bases sitting between them. Germline V gene sequence: CDR1 SGDLS, CDR2 YYNGEE. The DNA for the CDR3 is TGTGCCAGCAGCGCGGCCCAAGGGGGGGGCTACGGCTCTGGGGAGCTGTTTTTT. The encoded protein is CASSAAQGGGYGSGELFF.

The chain links TRBV5-6 to TRBJ2-1; TRBD2 matches at 7 bases. The CDR3 extends over 15 amino acids. Germline V gives CDR1 SGHDT, CDR2 YYEEEE. With 4 bases clipped from V and 3 bases from J, the junction kept 7 bases outside the gene matches. The CDR3 region is CASSPRGGYYNEQFF. Written as DNA, the CDR3 is TGTGCCAGCAGCCCACGCGGGGGATACTACAATGAGCAGTTCTTC.

This chain joins TRBV10-1 and TRBJ2-1, with a tentative D call TRBD1 (5 bases). Germline V gene lookup returns CDR1 WNHNN and CDR2 SYGVQD (reference sequence). V was shortened by 3 bases and J by 4 bases, with 10 bases between the two germline ends. CDR3 size: 14 residues. CDR3 nucleotides: TGCGCCAGCAGTGACGCCTCAGGGTACAATGAGCAGTTCTTC. Translating it yields CASSDASGYNEQFF.

The rearrangement uses TRBV9 and TRBJ2-5, with a tentative D call TRBD1 (6 bases). Per the germline V gene, CDR1 is SGDLS and CDR2 is YYNGEE. This CDR3 contains 13 residues. Between the trimmed V and J ends, which lost 5 bases and 5 bases, there was a span of 13 bases. The CDR3 protein is CASRQTGWETQYF. The CDR3 nucleotides read TGTGCCAGCAGGCAAACAGGGTGGGAGACCCAGTACTTC.

Turning to this clone: The sample holds other DNA sequences that translate to the same CDR3. J is TRBJ1-1 and V is TRBV30, with unresolved D. The germline V and J ends were trimmed by 0 bases and 1 base, with 6 bases remaining between them. Germline loops: CDR1 GTSNPN, CDR2 SVGIG (reference sequence). This CDR3 contains 13 residues. The CDR3 spells CAWSVRGNTEAFF. CDR3 in DNA: TGTGCCTGGAGTGTTCGGGGGAACACTGAAGCTTTCTTT.

This chain uses TRBV7-2 with TRBJ1-2; 10 nucleotides align to TRBD1. The junction had 15 bases not matched to a gene; V was cut back by 5 bases and J by 6 bases. Germline CDR1 SGHTA, CDR2 FQGNSA. The length of the CDR3 is 17 residues. The CDR3 DNA follows: TGTGCCAGCAGCCCGCGACAGGGGGCGCGTTCGGCTGATGGCTACACCTTC. Protein product: CASSPRQGARSADGYTF. The full variable domain, with the rest looked up from reference TRBV7-2 and TRBJ1-2, is GAGVSQSPSNKVTEKGKDVELRCDPISGHTALYWYRQSLGQGLEFLIYFQGNSAPDKSGLPSDRFSAERTGGSVSTLTIQRTQQEDSAVYLCASSPRQGARSADGYTFGSGTRLTVV.

The chain recombines TRBV29-1 with TRBJ2-7; D is ambiguous. CDR1 and CDR2 (germline): SQVTM, ANQGSEA. The V end lost 4 bases, the J end lost 3 bases, and 13 bases lay between the germline ends. The CDR3 contains 13 residues. In DNA form, the CDR3 reads TGCAGCGTTGGATTTGACCCTTACTACGAGCAGTACTTC. The encoded protein is CSVGFDPYYEQYF.